These 17 T cell receptor beta chains came from one sample sequenced in a study of cytomegalovirus exposure and HLA in healthy donors. Researchers ran the PCR with 60 Vbeta and 13 Jbeta primers. Clones were sequenced by immunoSEQ multiplex PCR, and TCRdb holds only the in-frame ones, with some missing. The sample holds approximately 190,000 clones. The sequenced sample consisted of PBMCs. Receptor source: a man aged 25-45 years in good health and CMV-seronegative.

The CDR3 nucleotides are TGTGCCAGCAGCCCTGAGGGCAGTTACGAGCAGTACTTC. Its translation: CASSPEGSYEQYF. The chain couples TRBV7-2 to TRBJ2-7, with TRBD2 as a possible D gene (5 bases). This CDR3 is built from 13 residues. The V gene's germline CDR1 is SGHTA and CDR2 FQGNSA. Trimming shortened V by 5 bases and J by 4 bases, and 12 bases separated the two germline ends. The full variable domain, with the rest looked up from reference TRBV7-2 and TRBJ2-7, is GAGVSQSPSNKVTEKGKDVELRCDPISGHTALYWYRQSLGQGLEFLIYFQGNSAPDKSGLPSDRFSAERTGGSVSTLTIQRTQQEDSAVYLCASSPEGSYEQYFGPGTRLTVT.

The CDR3 DNA reads as TGTGCCAGCAGTTTGGGACTAGCGGGAGCTACCGGGGAGCTGTTTTTT. Translation gives CASSLGLAGATGELFF. The chain is built from TRBV6-5 and TRBJ2-2; 14 bases map to TRBD2. CDR3 length: 16 residues. Germline V gives CDR1 MNHEY, CDR2 SVGAGI. V shed 4 bases and J 5 bases; nucleotides not matched to a gene: 3.

V usage is TRBV19 and J usage is TRBJ1-1; 8 nucleotides align to TRBD1. The CDR3 loop spans 15 amino acids. Germline CDR1 is LNHDA and CDR2 is SQIVND (reference sequence). The trim removed 1 base at V and 4 bases at J, leaving 5 bases unmatched. This CDR3 is CASSIVGTGPTEAFF. The CDR3 nucleotides are TGTGCCAGTAGTATAGTGGGGACAGGCCCCACTGAAGCTTTCTTT.

The genes are TRBV7-9 and TRBJ2-7, with D perhaps matching TRBD2 (6 bases). The CDR3 is 12 amino acids. Germline CDR1 reads SEHNR; CDR2 reads FQNEAQ (reference sequence). The V end lost 4 bases, the J end lost 2 bases, and 6 bases lay between the germline ends. The CDR3 reads CASSWGAYEQYF. DNA for the CDR3: TGTGCCAGCAGCTGGGGGGCCTACGAGCAGTACTTC.

This chain links TRBV27 with TRBJ2-3; D is possibly TRBD2 (6 bases). The CDR3 length is 16 residues. The germline V gene encodes CDR1 MNHEY and CDR2 SMNVEV (reference sequence). The V end was cut by 2 bases, the J end by 5 bases, with 17 bases between. The CDR3 sequence is CASSLGPNGGGDTQYF. The CDR3 DNA follows: TGTGCCAGCAGTTTAGGGCCAAACGGGGGAGGAGATACGCAGTATTTT.

This rearrangement joins TRBV25-1 to TRBJ1-1; a weak D match, TRBD1 (5 bases). V lost 10 bases and J 0 bases, leaving 15 bases between the germline ends. Germline-derived CDR1 and CDR2 are MGHDK and SYGVNS. The CDR3 runs 14 residues. The CDR3 DNA follows: TGTGCCAAAAGACAGCGATCCATGAACACTGAAGCTTTCTTT. It translates to CAKRQRSMNTEAFF.

The CDR3 bases are TGTGCCAGCAGCCCAGACAGGGGAGCTCCCTATGGCTACACCTTC. It codes for CASSPDRGAPYGYTF. The rearrangement uses TRBV7-8 and TRBJ1-2; 8 bases are a match to TRBD1. The V segment lost 5 bases and the J segment 4 bases; nucleotides outside the gene matches: 9. Germline values: CDR1 SGHVS, CDR2 FQNEAQ. CDR3 size: 15 residues. The variable domain in full, completed from reference TRBV7-8 and TRBJ1-2, reads GAGVSQSPRYKVAKRGQDVALRCDPISGHVSLFWYQQALGQGPEFLTYFQNEAQLDKSGLPSDRFFAERPEGSVSTLKIQRTQQEDSAVYLCASSPDRGAPYGYTFGSGTRLTVV.

The J gene is TRBJ1-5, the V gene TRBV25-1; 7 bases match TRBD1. The CDR3 is made up of 16 amino acids. The V and J ends lost 6 bases and 0 bases, in that order; junction bases with no gene match: 8. The germline V gene has CDR1 MGHDK and CDR2 SYGVNS. DNA of the CDR3: TGTGCCAGCAGCGCAGGGACAGCTCTTAGCAATCAGCCCCAGCATTTT. Translated: CASSAGTALSNQPQHF.

The CDR3 region has the DNA TGTGCCTGGAGTGTAAGTCGTCGGGGCACCGGGGAGCTGTTTTTT. Residues: CAWSVSRRGTGELFF. This chain links TRBV30 with TRBJ2-2; D perhaps matches TRBD2 (5 bases). Germline V gene lookup returns CDR1 GTSNPN and CDR2 SVGIG (reference sequence). V was pared by 0 bases and J by 4 bases, with 12 bases between. The length of the CDR3 is 15 residues.

V usage is TRBV19 and J usage is TRBJ2-1; 9 positions match TRBD2. Looked up from germline, CDR1 is LNHDA and CDR2 is SQIVND (reference sequence). With V trimmed by 8 bases and J by 4 bases, 6 bases remained unmatched. The CDR3 loop spans 14 amino acids. The CDR3 is CASGPSGTYNEQFF. The CDR3 DNA follows: TGTGCCAGTGGCCCTAGCGGGACTTACAATGAGCAGTTCTTC.

The V call is TRBV19, the J call TRBJ2-1; a weak D match, TRBD1 (6 bases). The CDR3 consists of 13 residues. The germline V gene has CDR1 LNHDA and CDR2 SQIVND (reference sequence). V lost 7 bases and J lost 6, with 13 bases in between. CDR3 protein: CASTRDISNEQFF. Written as DNA, the CDR3 is TGTGCCAGTACCCGGGACATCAGCAATGAGCAGTTCTTC.

The rearrangement links TRBV19 to TRBJ2-2; D gene unclear. V was trimmed by 3 bases and J by 6 bases, leaving 14 bases between them. CDR1 and CDR2 from the germline V gene are LNHDA and SQIVND (reference sequence). The CDR3 loop spans 15 amino acids. The CDR3 coding sequence is TGTGCCAGTAGTATTATAGAGGTGACGGCCGGGGAGCTGTTTTTT. As protein: CASSIIEVTAGELFF.

This rearrangement joins TRBV21-1 to TRBJ2-7; whether TRBD1, the table's D call, matches the DNA was not checked. TRBV21-1 is a pseudogene. The length of the CDR3 is 15 residues. For the CDR3, the DNA is TGTGCCAGCAGCAAAATGAACAGGGGGTCCTACGAGCAGTACTTC. This gives the protein CASSKMNRGSYEQYF.

The chain has TRBV11-1 and TRBJ2-2; the match to TRBD1 covers 8 bases. Germline V gene sequence: CDR1 SGHAT, CDR2 FQDESV (reference sequence). The CDR3 consists of 16 residues. CDR3 bases: TGTGCTACGCTATCCCCTTATGGACAGGGAACGGGGGAGCTGTTTTTT. It yields the protein CATLSPYGQGTGELFF.

The CDR3 loop is CASSEGGGAFKTQYF. The CDR3 nucleotides are TGCGCCAGCAGCGAAGGCGGGGGGGCCTTTAAGACCCAGTACTTC. The chain couples TRBV4-3 to TRBJ2-5, with 9 bases identical to TRBD2. Germline CDR1 LGHNA, CDR2 YSLEER. V lost 5 bases and J lost 6; bases outside the gene matches: 10. The CDR3 runs 15 residues.

V is TRBV5-1 and J is TRBJ2-2, with TRBD2 identical over 13 bases. CDR1 and CDR2 (germline): SGHRS, YFSETQ. This CDR3 contains 15 residues. The ends lost 4 bases at V and 5 bases at J; junction bases unmatched: 2. CDR3 residues: CASSPGLAGTGELFF. The DNA of the CDR3 is TGCGCCAGCAGCCCGGGACTAGCGGGAACCGGGGAGCTGTTTTTT. The variable domain in full, completed from reference TRBV5-1 and TRBJ2-2, reads KAGVTQTPRYLIKTRGQQVTLSCSPISGHRSVSWYQQTPGQGLQFLFEYFSETQRNKGNFPGRFSGRQFSNSRSEMNVSTLELGDSALYLCASSPGLAGTGELFFGEGSRLTVL.

V usage is TRBV7-2 and J usage is TRBJ2-1, with D unclear. The germline V gene encodes CDR1 SGHTA and CDR2 FQGNSA. V was clipped by 1 base and J by 8 bases, with 6 bases between them. The CDR3 extends over 12 amino acids. The CDR3, as DNA: TGTGCCAGCAGCTTAGATTCAGATGAGCAGTTCTTC. It codes for CASSLDSDEQFF.